Listed below are T cell receptor beta chains from one sample, sequenced in a study of Graves' ophthalmopathy and Graves' hyperthyroidism. TCRdb fed the multiplex PCR reads into MiXCR, producing one record per CDR3 protein. The sample carries under 250,000 distinct CDR3 sequences, approximately 21% recorded once. Material for sequencing was peripheral blood. The receptors shown here come from a woman aged 45-65 years with Graves' ophthalmopathy. CDR3s include the opening cysteine and the closing phenylalanine or tryptophan. The order of the fields is J gene, D gene, V gene, clone size, CDR3 DNA, CDR3 protein. A D gene is named only where the DNA matches it firmly. Clone size is shown for a subset of rows, as once, few, many or a class of expanded clone.

>TRBJ2-5|NA|TRBV6-2/TRBV6-3|many
TGTGCCAGCAGTTACACAGGCCTGGGGGAGACCCAGTACTTC
CASSYTGLGETQYF
>TRBJ2-4|TRBD2|TRBV4-1|few
TGCGCCAGCAGCCAAGAGGGGAGGGGAAGGGAGAACATTCAGTACTTC
CASSQEGRGRENIQYF
>TRBJ1-2|NA|TRBV11-2|NA
TGTGCCAGCAGCCTATCGGGACGTGTCTATGGCTACACCTTC
CASSLSGRVYGYTF
>TRBJ2-2|NA|TRBV29-1|many
TGCAGCGTAAAGGGGGTGGGGACCGGGGAGCTGTTTTTT
CSVKGVGTGELFF
>TRBJ2-2|TRBD2|TRBV29-1|few
TGCAGCGTTGGGGGACTAGCGGGAGGAAGCGGGGAGCTGTTTTTT
CSVGGLAGGSGELFF
>TRBJ2-7|TRBD1|TRBV28|NA
TGTGCCAGCACTTTGGAACAGGGGGCCGGGGGAGGTTACGAGCAGTACTTC
CASTLEQGAGGGYEQYF
>TRBJ2-5|TRBD2|TRBV7-7|NA
TGTGCTAGCAGCTCCGTAGGTAGCGGGGAAGAGACCCAGTACTTC
CASSSVGSGEETQYF
>TRBJ2-7|NA|TRBV19|many
TGTGCCAGTAGGCAGGGTAGGTGGGCCTACGAGCAGTACTTC
CASRQGRWAYEQYF
>TRBJ2-2|NA|TRBV30|many
TGTGCCTGGCGCGGGACACCGAACACCGGGGAGCTGTTTTTT
CAWRGTPNTGELFF
>TRBJ2-6|TRBD1|TRBV7-9|many
TGTGCCAGCAGACCCGGGACAGGGGGCGCTGGGGCCAACGTCCTGACTTTC
CASRPGTGGAGANVLTF
>TRBJ1-1|NA|TRBV6-5|many
TGTGCCAGCAGTTATGGGTTTTCAGGATACACTGAAGCTTTCTTT
CASSYGFSGYTEAFF
>TRBJ1-3|NA|TRBV12-3/TRBV12-4|many
TGTGCCAGCAGTTTGGCAGGGTCAGGAAACACCATATATTTT
CASSLAGSGNTIYF
>TRBJ1-2|TRBD1|TRBV6-1|many
TGTGCCAGCACCCGGGACAGTAATAGGGGCTACACCTTC
CASTRDSNRGYTF
>TRBJ2-2|TRBD1|TRBV14|few
TGTGCCAGCACCACAGGGGGCCCGGGAACCGGGGAGCTGTTTTTT
CASTTGGPGTGELFF
>TRBJ1-5|NA|TRBV12-3/TRBV12-4|NA
TGTGCCAGCAGTTCTACAGGGTATGACAAGCCCCAGCATTTT
CASSSTGYDKPQHF
>TRBJ2-7|TRBD1|TRBV6-5|many
TGTGCCAGCGAAAAAGAGGACAGGTCCTACGAGCAGTACTTC
CASEKEDRSYEQYF
>TRBJ1-4|TRBD1|TRBV12-3/TRBV12-4|many
TGTGCCAGCACTTTGAGGGGACAGATGAATGAAAAACTGTTTTTT
CASTLRGQMNEKLFF
>TRBJ1-2|NA|TRBV19|many
TGTGCCAGTATTCCGGAAGGAAGGTACTATGGCTACACCTTC
CASIPEGRYYGYTF
>TRBJ2-5|NA|TRBV20-1|few
TGCAGTGCTACCCTGGGAGAGACCCAGTACTTC
CSATLGETQYF
>TRBJ1-1|NA|TRBV27|once
TGTGCCAGCAGTTTCAGCTCAAGGGGGAGGGGCACTGAAGCTTTCTTT
CASSFSSRGRGTEAFF
>TRBJ1-5|NA|TRBV20-1|NA
TGCAGTGCTAGAGGGTGGAGTGGGAGCCAGCGTGATCAGCCCCAGCATTTT
CSARGWSGSQRDQPQHF
>TRBJ2-5|NA|TRBV9|NA
TGTGCCAGCAATCGTCGCGGGATTGAGACCCTGTACTTC
CASNRRGIETLYF
>TRBJ2-5|TRBD2|TRBV6-2/TRBV6-3|NA
TGTGCCAGCAGTTACTCACTAGCGGCCGAGACCCAGTACTTC
CASSYSLAAETQYF
>TRBJ2-7|TRBD2|TRBV4-1|many
TGCGCCAGCAGCCAAGGGGTTAGCGGGTACGAGCAGTACTTC
CASSQGVSGYEQYF
>TRBJ1-2|TRBD1|TRBV2|NA
TGTGCCAGCAGTACCGGTAGGACAGGGGGCGTCTATGGCTACACCTTC
CASSTGRTGGVYGYTF
>TRBJ2-5|TRBD1|TRBV7-3|many
TGTGCCAGCAGCTCCGGGACAGGGGGTAGAGAGACCCAGTACTTC
CASSSGTGGRETQYF
>TRBJ1-1|NA|TRBV11-2|NA
TGTGCCAGCAGCTTCGCAGGGTCCATCGGGGCTTTCTTT
CASSFAGSIGAFF
>TRBJ2-4|TRBD2|TRBV11-2|many
TGTGCCAGCAGCTTAGGTCTCAGACTAGCGGGGATAGCCAAAAACATTCAGTACTTC
CASSLGLRLAGIAKNIQYF
>TRBJ2-5|NA|TRBV2|many
TGTGCCAGCAGCCGCTCAGAGACCCAGTACTTC
CASSRSETQYF
>TRBJ2-7|TRBD1|TRBV20-1|many
TGCAGTGCTAGATCCAGTCGGGACAGGTTCGAAGAGCAGTACTTC
CSARSSRDRFEEQYF
>TRBJ2-2|NA|TRBV2|many
TGTGCCAGCAGTGAAGCAGGAACCGCCGGGGAGCTGTTTTTT
CASSEAGTAGELFF
>TRBJ2-7|NA|TRBV28|few
TGTGCCAGCAGGTACAGCCCGGGCTTCCGCTCCTACGAGCAGTCCTTC
CASRYSPGFRSYEQSF
>TRBJ2-3|NA|TRBV4-2|NA
TGTGCCAGCAGCCAAGATGGTATAAGGGCAGATACGCAGTATTTT
CASSQDGIRADTQYF
>TRBJ2-2|TRBD1|TRBV29-1|few
TGCAGCACCAGACAGGGGGGAACCGGGGAGCTGTTTTTT
CSTRQGGTGELFF
>TRBJ1-6|NA|TRBV19|many
TGTGCCAGTAGTGTAAGAAGTTCACCCCTCCACTTT
CASSVRSSPLHF
>TRBJ2-6|TRBD1|TRBV3-1|few
TGTGCCAGCAGCCCCAGACCGGGACAGCTCTCTGGGGCCAACGTCCTGACTTTC
CASSPRPGQLSGANVLTF
>TRBJ2-7|TRBD2|TRBV6-5|many
TGTGCCAGCAGTTACCTAGCGGAACCCTACGAGCAGTACTTC
CASSYLAEPYEQYF
>TRBJ2-7|TRBD2|TRBV12-3/TRBV12-4|NA
TGTGCCACAGGGAGTAGCGGGATGGGGGACGAGCAGTACTTC
CATGSSGMGDEQYF
>TRBJ2-7|TRBD2|TRBV12-3/TRBV12-4|NA
TGTGCCAGCAGTTTGCCAGGACTAGCGGTGACCTACGAGCAGTACTTC
CASSLPGLAVTYEQYF
>TRBJ2-3|TRBD2|TRBV20-1|many
TGCAGTGCTAGAGATAGGGGACTAGCTTATAGCACAGATACGCAGTATTTT
CSARDRGLAYSTDTQYF
>TRBJ1-5|TRBD1|TRBV19|many
TGTGCCAGTAGTATAGATAAAAGGGGGCCGCATCAGCCCCAGCATTTT
CASSIDKRGPHQPQHF